What follows are 31 T cell receptor beta chains derived from one specimen sequenced in a study of tumor-infiltrating lymphocytes in primary liver carcinoma. From approximately 500 ng total RNA, TCR beta cDNA was generated with a primer in the constant region. Three-round nested multiplex PCR performed with slightly modified ARM-PCR produced the TCR beta libraries. The first two PCR rounds, around 10 cycles each, used TRBV1-TRBV30 forward primers and a C-beta reverse primer. MiXCR was run by TCRdb on the multiplex PCR reads, yielding one entry per CDR3 protein. The sample lists 120,000 or so distinct CDR3 sequences, 65% occurring once. Co-extraction yielded RNA and DNA from around 20-30 mg of unsorted bulk tissue. Sequencing input: liver tumor tissue from sampling region 1. Regarding subset: tumor region T1, superior pole. Source of these receptors: a woman aged 55-70 years with primary liver carcinoma and hepatitis B virus infection.

This clonotype was counted ten times or more. This chain joins TRBV7-9 and TRBJ2-7; possibly TRBD1 for D (6 bases). V was shortened by 2 bases and J by 0 bases, with 17 bases between the two germline ends. The CDR3 is 17 residues long. Germline lookup yields CDR1 SEHNR and CDR2 FQNEAQ (reference sequence). The CDR3 is CASSLIDGTSSSYEQYF. The DNA for the CDR3 is TGTGCCAGCAGCTTAATCGACGGGACATCGAGCTCCTACGAGCAGTACTTC.

Many counts were recorded for this clonotype. The V and J genes are TRBV28 and TRBJ2-7, with 13 bases lining up with TRBD2. Germline V gene lookup returns CDR1 MDHEN and CDR2 SYDVKM. The CDR3 extends over 14 amino acids. V dropped 5 bases and J dropped 3; count of bases not matched to a gene: 1. The CDR3 region is CASSRTSGGYEQYF. The CDR3 DNA sequence: TGTGCCAGCAGTCGGACTAGCGGGGGCTACGAGCAGTACTTC.

This clonotype has just a few counts. The chain couples TRBV5-1 to TRBJ1-2, with 8 bases matching TRBD1. Germline assignment: CDR1 SGHRS and CDR2 YFSETQ. Trimming cost V 4 bases and J 8 bases; bases outside gene matches: 13. The CDR3 sequence is 15 residues long. CDR3 protein: CASSAAFSDRGGYTF. CDR3 coding DNA: TGCGCCAGCAGCGCTGCCTTCTCCGACAGGGGAGGCTACACCTTC.

At least ten counts were recorded for this clonotype. The chain is built from TRBV30 and TRBJ2-1; D is unclear. The CDR3 is 12 residues long. Per the germline V gene, CDR1 is GTSNPN and CDR2 is SVGIG (reference sequence). V was cut by 3 bases and J by 9 bases, with 12 bases left in between. The CDR3 spells CAWSHVIGEQFF. CDR3 nucleotides: TGTGCCTGGAGCCACGTGATCGGTGAGCAGTTCTTC.

As concerns this clonotype: The CDR3 does not end in the conserved phenylalanine or tryptophan, so this is likely a read error. The chain combines TRBV7-8 with TRBJ1-5, with 7 nucleotides matching TRBD1. The CDR3 has 15 residues. Trimming removed 1 base from V and 3 bases from J; junction bases left unmatched: 3. Germline V gene data show CDR1 as SGHVS and CDR2 as FQNEAQ. CDR3 amino acids: CASSLGGQTNQPQHL. CDR3 coding DNA: TGTGCCAGCAGCTTAGGGGGACAGACCAATCAGCCCCAGCATTTA.

The chain carries TRBV6-6 and TRBJ1-1, with D unresolved. CDR3 length: 13 amino acids. The germline V gene encodes CDR1 MNHNY and CDR2 SVGAGI (reference sequence). Trimming shortened V by 8 bases and J by 8 bases, and 18 bases separated the two germline ends. CDR3 sequence reads: CASVGTQKSEAFF. The CDR3 bases are TGTGCCAGCGTCGGAACACAAAAATCCGAAGCTTTCTTT.

This clonotype was observed a handful of times. The chain carries TRBV4-2 and TRBJ2-1; D not resolved. The V and J ends lost 0 bases and 8 bases respectively, with 20 bases between them. The germline V gene has CDR1 LGHNA and CDR2 YNFKEQ. The CDR3 length is 17 residues. Written as DNA, the CDR3 is TGTGCCAGCAGCCAAGATTCCCTAGTGGGAACGTACGATGAGCAGTTCTTC. It translates to CASSQDSLVGTYDEQFF.

This clonotype was picked up many times. This rearrangement joins TRBV5-5 to TRBJ2-1; D is undetermined. This CDR3 contains 13 residues. Trimming removed 0 bases from V and 7 bases from J, with 8 bases in between. CDR1 SGHKS and CDR2 YYEKEE come from the germline V gene (reference sequence). The DNA of the CDR3 is TGTGCCAGCAGCTTGGGTTTGTCGAATGAGCAGTTCTTC. This encodes CASSLGLSNEQFF. Full variable domain (outside the CDR3, taken from reference TRBV5-5 and TRBJ2-1): DAGVTQSPTHLIKTRGQQVTLRCSPISGHKSVSWYQQVLGQGPQFIFQYYEKEERGRGNFPDRFSARQFPNYSSELNVNALLLGDSALYLCASSLGLSNEQFFGPGTRLTVL.

The chain uses TRBV6-6 and TRBJ2-7, with TRBD1 as a possible D gene (6 bases). Germline assignment: CDR1 MNHNY and CDR2 SVGAGI (reference sequence). V was clipped by 0 bases and J by 5 bases, with 14 bases between them. The CDR3 extends over 15 amino acids. This chain's CDR3 is CASSYSRTAFHEQYV. The CDR3 DNA sequence: TGTGCCAGCAGTTACTCGCGGACAGCGTTCCACGAGCAGTACGTC.

Turning to this clonotype: This may come from a read error, since a much larger clone is one base off. V and J are TRBV5-5 and TRBJ2-3, with D perhaps matching TRBD1 (5 bases). V lost 0 bases and J 4 bases, leaving 9 bases between the germline ends. Germline V gives CDR1 SGHKS, CDR2 YYEKEE (reference sequence). The CDR3 contains 14 residues. The CDR3 reads CASSLGSRADTQYF. In DNA, the CDR3 is TGTGCCAGCAGCTTGGGTAGCAGGGCAGATACGCAGTATTTT.

This clonotype was detected ten times or more. This rearrangement joins TRBV6-5 to TRBJ2-7, with TRBD1 matching over 7 bases. Germline CDR1 and CDR2: MNHEY and SVGAGI. V lost 2 bases to trimming and J lost 3 bases; unmatched junction nucleotides: 4. This CDR3 region has 14 residues. The CDR3 is CASSYGTALYEQYF. The CDR3 nucleotides read TGTGCCAGCAGTTACGGGACAGCTCTCTACGAGCAGTACTTC.

This clonotype was seen more than once but under ten times. A much more abundant neighbour one base away suggests this may be a read error. This chain joins TRBV30 and TRBJ2-1, with 8 positions matching TRBD1. V was clipped by 5 bases and J by 2 bases; unmatched bases: 5. Germline CDR1 is GTSNPN and CDR2 is SVGIG (reference sequence). There are 14 residues in the CDR3. The CDR3 DNA sequence: TGTGCCTGGTGGCAGGGGGCTACCTACAATGAGCAGTTCTTC. It encodes CAWWQGATYNEQFF. Combining the CDR3 with reference TRBV30 and TRBJ2-1 gives the whole variable domain SQTIHQWPATLVQPVGSPLSLECTVEGTSNPNLYWYRQAAGRGLQLLFYSVGIGQISSEVPQNLSASRPQDRQFILSSKKLLLSDSGFYLCAWWQGATYNEQFFGPGTRLTVL.

The chain is built from TRBV11-2 and TRBJ2-1, with 9 bases matching TRBD2. Germline trimming cut 1 base from V and 4 bases from J; bases unmatched to any gene: 11. From germline, CDR1 is SGHAT and CDR2 FQNNGV. This CDR3 is built from 18 residues. CDR3 sequence: CASSLGILAGNIYNEQFF. The CDR3 bases are TGTGCCAGCAGCTTAGGGATTCTAGCGGGAAATATATACAATGAGCAGTTCTTC.

To note about this clonotype: A much larger clonotype is one base distant, so this may be a read error. V usage is TRBV11-2 and J usage is TRBJ2-7; 11 bases match TRBD2. V was pared by 4 bases and J by 5 bases, with 7 bases of the junction left unmatched. The CDR3 runs 15 residues. Germline CDR1 and CDR2: SGHAT and FQNNGV. The CDR3 DNA reads TGTGCCAGCAGCTCAGATCCTAGCGGGGGGAACGAGCAGTACTTC. Protein: CASSSDPSGGNEQYF.

A note on this clonotype: A much more abundant neighbour one base away suggests this may be a read error. The chain recombines TRBV6-6 with TRBJ1-2, with a weak D call TRBD1 (6 bases). CDR1 and CDR2 from the germline V gene are MNHNY and SVGAGI (reference sequence). CDR3 length: 12 residues. The chain's CDR3 is CTSGGGRAGYTF. The CDR3 DNA is TGTACCAGCGGGGGCGGACGGGCAGGCTACACCTTC.

A remark on this clonotype: A much larger clone differs from this one at a single base, so this may be a read error. This chain joins TRBV5-4 and TRBJ1-2; D is unresolved. CDR1 and CDR2 from the germline V gene are SGHNT and YYREEE (reference sequence). The CDR3 is made up of 15 amino acids. The CDR3 region is CASSTDFGGNCGYTF. Written as DNA, the CDR3 is TGTGCCAGCAGCACCGACTTCGGCGGCAACTGTGGCTACACCTTC.

Worth noting for this clonotype: With a much larger clone just one base away, this may be a read error. The J gene is TRBJ2-3, the V gene TRBV29-1, with TRBD2 identical over 10 bases. The CDR3 sequence is 14 residues long. CDR1 SQVTM and CDR2 ANQGSEA come from the germline V gene. CDR3 amino acids: CSVDIAGGSDTHYF. CDR3 in DNA: TGCAGCGTTGACATAGCGGGAGGTTCAGATACGCATTATTTT.

A note on this clonotype: A read error is likely, as this CDR3 ends without the conserved phenylalanine or tryptophan. The V and J genes are TRBV29-1 and TRBJ1-1; D uncertain. The CDR3 contains 10 residues. The V gene's germline CDR1 is SQVTM and CDR2 ANQGSEA. V lost 5 bases and J lost 7, with 8 bases in between. The CDR3 loop is CSVTFDEAFY. In DNA, the CDR3 is TGCAGCGTTACGTTTGATGAAGCTTTCTAT.

The chain couples TRBV12-3 or TRBV12-4 to TRBJ1-1; D possibly corresponds to TRBD1 (5 bases). The V gene lost 6 bases and the J gene lost 1 base, with 12 bases spanning the gap. The CDR3 sequence is 14 residues long. The chain's CDR3 is CASRGRAGNTEAFF. The CDR3 nucleotides are TGTGCCAGCAGGGGCAGGGCCGGGAACACTGAAGCTTTCTTT.

This clonotype was counted ten times or more. The gene calls are TRBV12-3 or TRBV12-4 and TRBJ2-6; 7 nucleotides match TRBD1. The V segment lost 2 bases and the J segment 0 bases; nucleotides outside the gene matches: 4. This CDR3 region has 17 residues. The CDR3 loop reads CASSLRTGSSGANVLTF. The CDR3 DNA sequence: TGTGCCAGCAGTTTAAGGACAGGCAGCTCTGGGGCCAACGTCCTGACTTTC.

To note about this clonotype: Because it lacks the conserved phenylalanine or tryptophan at the end, this CDR3 is likely a read error. CDR3: CTSSLYASGKEETQYI. In DNA, the CDR3 is TGTACCAGCAGCTTATATGCTAGCGGGAAGGAGGAGACCCAGTACATC. The chain combines TRBV11-2 with TRBJ2-5; 9 bases match TRBD2. The V gene's germline CDR1 is SGHAT and CDR2 FQNNGV. CDR3 length equals 16 residues.

This clonotype was observed a few times. The V and J genes are TRBV7-9 and TRBJ2-7, with a tentative D call TRBD2 (6 bases). Trimming removed 5 bases at V and 6 bases at J, with 14 bases between. The germline CDR1 and CDR2 sequences are SEHNR and FQNEAQ (reference sequence). The CDR3 covers 13 residues. This chain's CDR3 is CASSLGRGAEQYF. CDR3 DNA sequence: TGTGCCAGCAGCCTAGGGCGGGGAGCCGAGCAGTACTTC.

Notes on this clonotype: A read error is possible here, since a much larger clone lies one base away. J is TRBJ1-3 and V is TRBV14, with unresolved D. Trimming shortened V by 7 bases and J by 4 bases, and 8 bases separated the two germline ends. The germline V gene encodes CDR1 SGHDN and CDR2 FVKESK. This CDR3 has 12 residues. CDR3 in DNA: TGTGCCAGCATCCCTGGAGGAAACACCATATATTTT. This sequence encodes CASIPGGNTIYF.

This clonotype was seen repeatedly, ten times or more. The chain recombines TRBV6-2 or TRBV6-3 with TRBJ2-2, with a tentative D call TRBD2 (5 bases). V lost 6 bases and J lost 5, with 13 bases in between. Germline CDR1 is MNHEY and CDR2 is SVGEGT. This CDR3 spans 14 amino acids. This chain's CDR3 is CASSQFGDTGELFF. The DNA for the CDR3 is TGTGCCAGCAGCCAATTCGGGGATACCGGGGAGCTGTTTTTT.

As regards this clonotype: A much larger clone differs from this one at a single base, so this may be a read error. The chain couples TRBV4-1 to TRBJ1-2; D ambiguous. Germline V lookup: CDR1 MGHRA, CDR2 YSYEKL. This CDR3 is built from 14 residues. The CDR3 here is CASSQVLANYSYTF. In DNA form, the CDR3 reads TGCGCCAGCAGCCAAGTACTGGCTAACTATAGCTACACCTTC.

CDR3 loop: CASSSATGLANTIYF. The CDR3 region has the DNA TGTGCCAGCTCATCGGCTACAGGGCTCGCGAACACCATATATTTT. V is TRBV18 and J is TRBJ1-3; tentatively, D is TRBD1 (6 bases). This CDR3 contains 15 residues. Trimming pared 5 bases from V and 7 bases from J, leaving 18 bases between. CDR1 KGHSH and CDR2 LQKENI come from the germline V gene.

Remarks on this clonotype: Since a much larger clone is just one base distant, this may be a read error. V usage is TRBV6-5 and J usage is TRBJ2-7, with D tentatively TRBD1 or TRBD2 (6 bases each). The CDR3 loop spans 14 amino acids. CDR1 is MNHEY and CDR2 is SVGAGI in the germline V gene. CDR3 sequence (DNA): TGTGCCGGCAGTTACGATCGGGGGCTGAACGAGCAGTACTTC. Protein: CAGSYDRGLNEQYF.

This clonotype occurred a few times. This chain links TRBV2 with TRBJ2-7; D is unclear. The V end lost 5 bases, the J end lost 0 bases, and 14 bases lay between the germline ends. The CDR3 is 15 amino acids. Germline-derived CDR1 and CDR2 are SNHLY and FYNNEI. The CDR3 is CASSRKRSSSYEQYF. CDR3 DNA sequence: TGTGCCAGCAGTCGCAAACGATCCTCCTCCTACGAGCAGTACTTC.

As concerns this clonotype: A read error may produce the germline difference seen at one junction end. The CDR3 bases are TGTGCCAGTGGCAAAGGGGTCTACGGGAGTGGCACAGATGCGCAGTATTTT. Translation gives CASGKGVYGSGTDAQYF. This chain joins TRBV11-2 and TRBJ2-3; possible D gene TRBD2, 6 bases. Germline CDR1 SGHAT, CDR2 FQNNGV. The CDR3 extends over 17 amino acids.

As regards this clonotype: The conserved final phenylalanine or tryptophan is absent from the CDR3, which likely points to a read error. This chain joins TRBV5-1 and TRBJ2-3; 8 bases line up with TRBD1. Germline V gives CDR1 SGHRS, CDR2 YFSETQ. This CDR3 is 19 amino acids long. CDR3 protein: CATSPTLTGTGLGTDTQYY. The DNA of the CDR3 is TGCGCCACCAGCCCTACTCTTACCGGGACAGGTTTGGGCACAGATACGCAGTATTAT.

On this clonotype itself: The junction differs from germline at one of its ends, possibly a read error. V is TRBV11-2 and J is TRBJ1-1; a weak D match, TRBD1 (6 bases). Looked up from germline, CDR1 is SGHAT and CDR2 is FQNNGV. CDR3 length equals 14 residues. The CDR3 DNA reads as TGTGCCGGCAGCTTAGCGCAGGGGTCCACTGAAGCTTTCTTT. Residues: CAGSLAQGSTEAFF.